The next 29 T cell receptor beta chains were all read from a single sample in a study of cytomegalovirus exposure and HLA in healthy donors. With 60 Vbeta and 13 Jbeta primers, the PCR was carried out. Using immunoSEQ multiplex PCR, the repertoire was profiled, and TCRdb retains in-frame clones only, with some absent. Here the sample spans fewer than 250,000 clones, over 65% being singletons. Material: PBMCs. The receptors originated from a man between 18 and 35 years old in good health and CMV-seronegative.

V gene TRBV27 combines with J gene TRBJ1-2; 9 positions agree with TRBD1. Germline V CDR1 and CDR2: MNHEY, SMNVEV (reference sequence). CDR3 size: 14 residues. Losses at the gene ends were 10 bases for V and 4 bases for J; bases not matched to a gene: 10. The CDR3 DNA is TGTGCCACCTTTGGGACAGGGACCTTCTATGGCTACACCTTC. Protein sequence: CATFGTGTFYGYTF.

The gene calls are TRBV9 and TRBJ1-3, with D perhaps matching TRBD1 (6 bases). Trimming stripped 2 bases from V and 2 bases from J, with 17 bases between. Germline values: CDR1 SGDLS, CDR2 YYNGEE. The length of the CDR3 is 17 residues. In DNA, the CDR3 is TGTGCCAGCAGCGTCAACTCAGGGGAGATCCCTGGAAACACCATATATTTT. Translating it yields CASSVNSGEIPGNTIYF. Variable domain in full (rest from reference TRBV9 and TRBJ1-3): DSGVTQTPKHLITATGQRVTLRCSPRSGDLSVYWYQQSLDQGLQFLIQYYNGEERAKGNILERFSAQQFPDLHSELNLSSLELGDSALYFCASSVNSGEIPGNTIYFGEGSWLTVV.

This clone occurred a few times. The chain is built from TRBV6-5 and TRBJ2-3; no reliable D call. This CDR3 has 15 amino acids. V was cut by 5 bases and J by 2 bases, with 14 bases left in between. CDR1 and CDR2 from the germline V gene are MNHEY and SVGAGI. CDR3 DNA: TGTGCCAGCAGTAACAGCAGAACCCTCACAGATACGCAGTATTTT. It encodes CASSNSRTLTDTQYF.

The chain has TRBV6-5 and TRBJ1-1; D call uncertain. This CDR3 contains 13 residues. V was shortened by 0 bases and J by 5 bases, with 7 bases between the two germline ends. Germline-derived CDR1 and CDR2 are MNHEY and SVGAGI. As DNA, the CDR3 is TGTGCCAGCAGTTACTCATTCGAGACTGAAGCTTTCTTT. As protein: CASSYSFETEAFF.

The rearrangement uses TRBV10-3 and TRBJ1-1, with D possibly TRBD1 on 6 matching bases. The CDR3 sequence is 15 residues long. CDR1 is ENHRY, CDR2 SYGVKD, per germline. V lost 4 bases, J lost 2 bases, and 14 bases lay in between. This CDR3 is CAISALQGPNTEAFF. CDR3 nucleotides: TGTGCCATCAGTGCCCTACAGGGCCCAAACACTGAAGCTTTCTTT.

This chain connects TRBV19 to TRBJ1-5, with D perhaps matching TRBD1 (6 bases). CDR3 length: 14 residues. Trimming removed 5 bases at V and 5 bases at J, with 13 bases between. Germline V gene lookup returns CDR1 LNHDA and CDR2 SQIVND (reference sequence). In DNA form, the CDR3 reads TGTGCCAGTAGTGGTACAGGGAGCCATCAGCCCCAGCATTTT. Protein product: CASSGTGSHQPQHF.

The rearrangement joins TRBV28 to TRBJ1-2; possibly TRBD1 for D (5 bases). The CDR3 extends over 15 amino acids. V lost 2 bases and J lost 1, with 11 bases in between. Per the germline V gene, CDR1 is MDHEN and CDR2 is SYDVKM. The CDR3 region has the DNA TGTGCCAGCAGTTTAGGTGGGGCCGATAACTATGGCTACACCTTC. Protein sequence: CASSLGGADNYGYTF.

The chain is built from TRBV7-9 and TRBJ2-1, with TRBD2 matching over 12 bases. CDR3 size: 16 residues. Germline loops: CDR1 SEHNR, CDR2 FQNEAQ (reference sequence). J lost 10 bases, V lost 5 bases, and 12 bases had no gene match. This chain's CDR3 is CASSTTGLAGFQEQFF. The CDR3 DNA is TGTGCCAGCAGCACTACGGGACTAGCGGGTTTCCAGGAGCAGTTCTTC.

V gene TRBV19 combines with J gene TRBJ1-2, with 8 bases lining up with TRBD1. The CDR3 contains 12 residues. Germline V gene data show CDR1 as LNHDA and CDR2 as SQIVND (reference sequence). V gave up 5 bases and J gave up 8 bases; unmatched junction bases: 4. The CDR3 here is CASSAGGEGYTF. The CDR3, as DNA: TGTGCCAGTAGTGCAGGGGGCGAAGGCTACACCTTC.

In its sample, this clone was seen once. In DNA form, the CDR3 reads TGTGCCAGCAGCTTAGGTAGAGGGAGGGATCGGACAACTAATGAAAAACTGTTTTTT. Translating it yields CASSLGRGRDRTTNEKLFF. The chain employs TRBV11-2 and TRBJ1-4; D remains unclear. Between the trimmed V and J ends, which lost 1 base and 0 bases, there was a span of 18 bases. The CDR3 is 19 amino acids. From germline, CDR1 is SGHAT and CDR2 FQNNGV.

This sequence joins TRBV5-1 and TRBJ2-2; no firm D call. Germline V gene data show CDR1 as SGHRS and CDR2 as YFSETQ. V gave up 0 bases and J gave up 5 bases, with 5 bases separating them. The CDR3 contains 13 residues. CDR3 loop: CASSLDETGELFF. DNA of the CDR3: TGCGCCAGCAGCTTGGACGAGACCGGGGAGCTGTTTTTT.

This clone came up once. The chain has TRBV7-3 and TRBJ2-7, with D hard to call. Trimming stripped 2 bases from V and 3 bases from J, with 11 bases between. CDR1 SGHTA and CDR2 FQGTGA come from the germline V gene. The CDR3 sequence is 14 residues long. The chain's CDR3 is CASSLGGNDYEQYF. CDR3 in DNA: TGTGCCAGCAGCTTAGGCGGAAACGACTACGAGCAGTACTTC.

V is TRBV27 and J is TRBJ2-7; 10 bases match TRBD1. The germline CDR1 and CDR2 sequences are MNHEY and SMNVEV (reference sequence). CDR3 length: 14 residues. V gave up 6 bases and J gave up 2 bases; unmatched junction bases: 4. The CDR3 DNA reads as TGTGCCAGCAGAAGACAGGGGGCCACCTACGAGCAGTACTTC. Amino acids: CASRRQGATYEQYF.

This sequence joins TRBV7-3 and TRBJ2-2; 7 bases match TRBD1. Unmatched junction bases numbered 1, after V lost 5 bases and J lost 1 base. The germline V gene encodes CDR1 SGHTA and CDR2 FQGTGA. There are 14 residues in the CDR3. CDR3 coding DNA: TGTGCCAGCAGCCGGGACAGGAACACCGGGGAGCTGTTTTTT. As protein: CASSRDRNTGELFF.

The rearrangement links TRBV5-1 to TRBJ1-1, with 10 bases that match TRBD1. This CDR3 has 17 residues. Germline V CDR1 and CDR2: SGHRS, YFSETQ. The trim removed 0 bases at V and 0 bases at J, leaving 5 bases unmatched. CDR3 sequence: CASSLVRGTGVNTEAFF. The CDR3 DNA sequence: TGCGCCAGCAGCTTGGTTAGGGGGACAGGGGTGAACACTGAAGCTTTCTTT.

The V and J genes are TRBV28 and TRBJ1-4; D perhaps matches TRBD1 (5 bases). Germline V gives CDR1 MDHEN, CDR2 SYDVKM. The CDR3 runs to 16 residues. V lost 1 base, J lost 0 bases, and 9 bases lay in between. The CDR3 here is CASSLYKGATNEKLFF. The CDR3 nucleotides are TGTGCCAGCAGTTTATATAAAGGGGCAACTAATGAAAAACTGTTTTTT.

The V call is TRBV7-3, the J call TRBJ2-2; 11 positions agree with TRBD2. Germline V gene lookup returns CDR1 SGHTA and CDR2 FQGTGA. J gave up 5 bases and V 5 bases, and 7 bases lay outside the gene matches. The CDR3 covers 16 residues. The CDR3 sequence: CASSLLAGEGTGELFF. The CDR3 DNA sequence: TGTGCCAGCAGCCTACTAGCGGGAGAGGGAACCGGGGAGCTGTTTTTT.

This clone was counted a single time. The chain has TRBV5-1 and TRBJ2-1, with 9 nucleotides matching TRBD1. With V trimmed by 4 bases and J by 0 bases, 2 bases remained unmatched. Germline lookup yields CDR1 SGHRS and CDR2 YFSETQ. This CDR3 spans 15 amino acids. CDR3 region: CASSRTGDSYNEQFF. CDR3 in DNA: TGCGCCAGCAGCAGGACAGGGGACTCCTACAATGAGCAGTTCTTC.

This clone was found a few times. The chain couples TRBV20-1 to TRBJ2-7; 8 bases are shared with TRBD1. Looked up from germline, CDR1 is DFQATT and CDR2 is SNEGSKA (reference sequence). Germline trimming cut 5 bases from V and 4 bases from J; bases unmatched to any gene: 1. This CDR3 has 11 amino acids. DNA for the CDR3: TGCAGTGCTGGGGACAGGTACGAGCAGTACTTC. Amino acid sequence: CSAGDRYEQYF.

The chain joins TRBV5-1 to TRBJ2-7, with TRBD2 as a possible D gene (7 bases). V was pared by 7 bases and J by 1 base, with 15 bases between. CDR1 SGHRS and CDR2 YFSETQ come from the germline V gene. The CDR3 has 14 amino acids. CDR3 loop: CASGTTGGSYEQYF. In DNA, the CDR3 is TGCGCCAGCGGGACAACGGGAGGTTCCTACGAGCAGTACTTC. Full variable domain (rest looked up from reference TRBV5-1 and TRBJ2-7): KAGVTQTPRYLIKTRGQQVTLSCSPISGHRSVSWYQQTPGQGLQFLFEYFSETQRNKGNFPGRFSGRQFSNSRSEMNVSTLELGDSALYLCASGTTGGSYEQYFGPGTRLTVT.

The chain has TRBV5-1 and TRBJ2-7; the match to TRBD1 covers 7 bases. The CDR3 has 14 residues. With V trimmed by 2 bases and J by 7 bases, 9 bases remained unmatched. In germline, CDR1 is SGHRS, CDR2 YFSETQ. CDR3 sequence (DNA): TGCGCCAGCAGCTTTGGACAGGAGGCGGAGGAGCAGTACTTC. Amino acid sequence: CASSFGQEAEEQYF.

V is TRBV15 and J is TRBJ1-5; D is ambiguous. The V end lost 1 base, the J end lost 1 base, and 5 bases lay between the germline ends. The V gene's germline CDR1 is LNHNV and CDR2 YYDKDF (reference sequence). CDR3 length equals 14 residues. The DNA of the CDR3 is TGTGCCACCAGCAGAGTTGAGAGCAATCAGCCCCAGCATTTT. It translates to CATSRVESNQPQHF.

This clone was seen just once. The chain is built from TRBV6-6 and TRBJ1-2; D is possibly TRBD1 (5 bases). CDR3 length: 13 amino acids. The V end lost 2 bases, the J end lost 8 bases, and 12 bases lay between the germline ends. In germline, CDR1 is MNHNY, CDR2 SVGAGI (reference sequence). The CDR3 is CASSYGQGDGYTF. CDR3 DNA sequence: TGTGCCAGCAGTTACGGGCAGGGTGACGGCTACACCTTC.

This clone was counted once. This chain links TRBV5-1 with TRBJ2-1; 10 nucleotides match TRBD2. The CDR3 has 15 residues. Trimming removed 2 bases from V and 7 bases from J; junction bases left unmatched: 6. In germline, CDR1 is SGHRS, CDR2 YFSETQ. DNA of the CDR3: TGCGCCAGCAGCTTCTCCCTAGCGGGAGTTAATGAGCAGTTCTTC. It translates to CASSFSLAGVNEQFF.

This clone was observed once. The rearrangement links TRBV5-1 to TRBJ2-7, with 7 nucleotides matching TRBD1. The CDR3 runs 14 residues. The trim removed 4 bases at V and 4 bases at J, leaving 8 bases unmatched. The germline CDR1 and CDR2 sequences are SGHRS and YFSETQ. The CDR3 nucleotides read TGCGCCAGCAGCCTGACAGGGCCTGGGTACGAGCAGTACTTC. It specifies CASSLTGPGYEQYF.

The rearrangement links TRBV6-1 to TRBJ2-5, with D possibly matching TRBD2 (6 bases). The J call could be wrong; TRBJ2-7 is a better fit for the DNA end. CDR3 length: 15 amino acids. Germline CDR1 and CDR2: MNHNS and SASEGT. CDR3 region: CASSEREDPPYEQYF. In DNA form, the CDR3 reads TGTGCCAGCAGTGAGAGGGAGGACCCCCCCTACGAGCAGTACTTC.

The chain is built from TRBV18 and TRBJ2-1; perhaps TRBD2 as D (6 bases). The germline V gene has CDR1 KGHSH and CDR2 LQKENI. Trimming stripped 6 bases from V and 8 bases from J, with 17 bases between. CDR3 length: 14 residues. CDR3: CASSGASAFDEQFF. The CDR3 bases are TGTGCCAGCTCTGGGGCTAGCGCATTCGATGAGCAGTTCTTC.

The chain joins TRBV9 to TRBJ1-3; tentatively, D is TRBD1 (6 bases). The CDR3 runs to 16 residues. Germline loops: CDR1 SGDLS, CDR2 YYNGEE. Trimming took off 3 bases at V and 4 bases at J, with 17 bases between the two ends. The CDR3 here is CASSAAGASHGNTIYF. In nucleotides, the CDR3 is TGTGCCAGCAGCGCTGCAGGGGCCTCTCACGGAAACACCATATATTTT.

The V and J genes are TRBV27 and TRBJ1-3; D call uncertain. Germline V lookup: CDR1 MNHEY, CDR2 SMNVEV (reference sequence). Between the trimmed V and J ends, which lost 5 bases and 8 bases, there was a span of 7 bases. This CDR3 contains 11 residues. This CDR3 reads CASSNGDTIYF. In DNA, the CDR3 is TGTGCCAGCAGTAACGGGGACACCATATATTTT.